A single sample gave rise to the 27 T cell receptor beta chains below, sequenced in a study of T-cell memory formation after mild COVID-19. TCRdb re-analysed the 5' RACE reads in MiXCR, keeping a single row per CDR3 protein. This sample has 120,000 or so distinct CDR3 sequences, with roughly 15% found just once. The sample taken for sequencing was PBMCs or a T cell subset sorted from them (not recorded which). These receptors were obtained from an adult woman who had mild COVID-19 (a few samples of this study predate the infection). Cell type and time point are not known.

The chain carries TRBV12-3 or TRBV12-4 and TRBJ1-2; D unclear. V was pared by 3 bases and J by 0 bases, with 11 bases between. The CDR3 runs 15 residues. CDR3 sequence: CASSFLYTSNYGYTF. The CDR3 nucleotides are TGTGCCAGCAGTTTTTTGTACACTTCTAACTATGGCTACACCTTC.

The chain joins TRBV7-9 to TRBJ2-3; no clear D gene. Germline V gives CDR1 SEHNR, CDR2 FQNEAQ (reference sequence). V gave up 5 bases and J gave up 2 bases, with 11 bases separating them. The CDR3 is 14 amino acids. CDR3 in amino acids: CASSPLIVTDTQYF. The CDR3 DNA follows: TGTGCCAGCAGCCCTCTTATCGTCACAGATACGCAGTATTTT.

This clonotype showed up many times. The gene calls are TRBV4-1 and TRBJ2-1, with 15 bases identical to TRBD2. Germline-derived CDR1 and CDR2 are MGHRA and YSYEKL. The V and J ends lost 4 bases and 6 bases, in that order; junction bases with no gene match: 7. The CDR3 covers 17 residues. CDR3 DNA sequence: TGCGCCAGCAGCCGCGGACTAGCGGGGGGGACGGGCAATGAGCAGTTCTTC. It encodes CASSRGLAGGTGNEQFF.

This clonotype was observed at least ten times. The chain employs TRBV7-2 and TRBJ2-6; D may be TRBD1 or TRBD2 (5 bases each). The CDR3 extends over 15 amino acids. Trimming cost V 2 bases and J 1 base, with 6 bases left between them. Per the germline V gene, CDR1 is SGHTA and CDR2 is FQGNSA. DNA of the CDR3: TGTGCCAGCAGCTTATGGGGGTCTGGGGCCAACGTCCTGACTTTC. Translation gives CASSLWGSGANVLTF.

This clonotype was counted many times. This chain links TRBV7-2 with TRBJ2-3; D is ambiguous. V lost 1 base, J lost 3 bases, and 5 bases lay in between. CDR1 is SGHTA, CDR2 FQGNSA, per germline. The CDR3 consists of 13 residues. The CDR3 loop reads CASSLGRTDTQYF. The DNA for the CDR3 is TGTGCCAGCAGCTTAGGTCGGACAGATACGCAGTATTTT.

A few counts support this clonotype. The chain is built from TRBV14 and TRBJ2-5; TRBD2 matches 9 bases. This CDR3 has 15 amino acids. Germline values: CDR1 SGHDN, CDR2 FVKESK. V lost 1 base, J lost 4 bases, and 4 bases stayed unmatched. The CDR3 DNA is TGTGCCAGCAGCCAAGGTCTAGCGGGGACAGAGACCCAGTACTTC. This encodes CASSQGLAGTETQYF.

This chain uses TRBV12-3 or TRBV12-4 with TRBJ1-2, with TRBD1 as a possible D gene (6 bases). The CDR3 extends over 15 amino acids. The ends were cut back, 2 bases at V and 0 bases at J, with 10 bases in the middle. In DNA form, the CDR3 reads TGTGCCAGCAGTTTAAGTTCAGGGGCTAACTATGGCTACACCTTC. Its protein is CASSLSSGANYGYTF.

This clonotype occurred a few times. The rearrangement joins TRBV29-1 to TRBJ2-1, with D possibly called TRBD1 or TRBD2 (6 bases each). The CDR3 totals 17 residues. Germline V gene data show CDR1 as SQVTM and CDR2 as ANQGSEA. V lost 4 bases, J lost 0 bases, and 19 bases lay in between. CDR3: CSVVGGGETSSYNEQFF. The DNA of the CDR3 is TGCAGCGTTGTGGGGGGCGGCGAAACAAGCTCCTACAATGAGCAGTTCTTC.

This rearrangement joins TRBV4-1 to TRBJ2-5; 7 bases align to TRBD1. CDR1 and CDR2 (germline): MGHRA, YSYEKL. V was clipped by 0 bases and J by 4 bases; unmatched bases: 8. This CDR3 region has 16 residues. CDR3 sequence reads: CASSQEKVQGVETQYF. CDR3 nucleotides: TGCGCCAGCAGCCAAGAGAAGGTCCAGGGGGTAGAGACCCAGTACTTC.

V usage is TRBV5-1 and J usage is TRBJ2-1; TRBD2 matches at 8 bases. Trimming at V came to 4 bases and at J to 10 bases, leaving 1 base not matched to a gene. Germline lookup yields CDR1 SGHRS and CDR2 YFSETQ. The CDR3 sequence is 11 residues long. The CDR3 loop reads CASSGGGEQFF. Written as DNA, the CDR3 is TGCGCCAGCAGCGGCGGGGGGGAGCAGTTCTTC.

The rearrangement joins TRBV14 to TRBJ2-3; 10 bases match TRBD2. The CDR3 loop spans 15 amino acids. The junction had 5 bases not matched to a gene; V was cut back by 2 bases and J by 6 bases. Germline V lookup: CDR1 SGHDN, CDR2 FVKESK. CDR3 region: CASSQFSGGLDTQYF. CDR3 bases: TGTGCCAGCAGCCAATTTAGCGGGGGGTTGGATACGCAGTATTTT.

This rearrangement joins TRBV6-2 or TRBV6-3 to TRBJ2-1; TRBD2 matches at 12 bases. V dropped 6 bases and J dropped 6; count of bases not matched to a gene: 12. The CDR3 length is 17 residues. Germline CDR1 is MNHEY and CDR2 is SVGEGT. The CDR3 DNA is TGTGCCAGCAGCCCTCTAGCGGGAGGGAAGGCTGGCAATGAGCAGTTCTTC. As protein: CASSPLAGGKAGNEQFF.

The chain combines TRBV6-2 or TRBV6-3 with TRBJ2-7; D remains ambiguous. Germline-derived CDR1 and CDR2 are MNHEY and SVGEGT. Trimming took off 2 bases at V and 2 bases at J, with 4 bases between the two ends. The CDR3 has 12 amino acids. In DNA form, the CDR3 reads TGTGCCAGCAGTTACGGGACCTACGAGCAGTACTTC. It codes for CASSYGTYEQYF.

To note about this clonotype: This could be a read error, since a much larger clone is one nucleotide away. This chain uses TRBV12-3 or TRBV12-4 with TRBJ2-1, with no clear D. V dropped 5 bases and J dropped 2 bases, with 19 bases sitting between them. The CDR3 consists of 17 residues. The CDR3 sequence: CASSPLRVLGTYNEQFF. CDR3 coding DNA: TGTGCCAGCAGTCCCCTAAGGGTCCTGGGAACCTACAATGAGCAGTTCTTC.

The chain uses TRBV5-1 and TRBJ2-7; D unclear. The CDR3 runs to 15 residues. Trimming removed 5 bases at V and 1 base at J, with 16 bases between. Germline CDR1 is SGHRS and CDR2 is YFSETQ. The CDR3 DNA is TGCGCCAGCAGAACTGAGGTGGCGGAGTCCTACGAGCAGTACTTC. This translates into CASRTEVAESYEQYF.

This clonotype has more than one count but fewer than ten. V is TRBV5-1 and J is TRBJ2-5; D is uncertain. This CDR3 has 12 residues. V was pared by 2 bases and J by 0 bases, with 2 bases between. CDR1 SGHRS and CDR2 YFSETQ come from the germline V gene. The CDR3 reads CASSFNQETQYF. In DNA form, the CDR3 reads TGCGCCAGCAGCTTCAACCAAGAGACCCAGTACTTC.

The rearrangement uses TRBV7-3 and TRBJ2-5; TRBD1 is a possible D gene (5 bases). This CDR3 contains 11 residues. CDR1 is SGHTA, CDR2 FQGTGA, per germline. DNA of the CDR3: TGTGTTATGGGGCGTGGAGAGACCCAGTACTTC. It translates to CVMGRGETQYF.

This clonotype was seen a few times. The J gene is TRBJ2-5, the V gene TRBV5-1; 8 bases are a match to TRBD2. Germline CDR1 is SGHRS and CDR2 is YFSETQ. The CDR3 loop spans 16 amino acids. The V gene end was trimmed by 10 bases and the J gene end by 3 bases; junction bases not matched to a gene: 17. The CDR3 spells CASAGGDNSKKETQYF. DNA for the CDR3: TGCGCCTCCGCCGGGGGGGATAATTCGAAGAAAGAGACCCAGTACTTC.

The genes are TRBV12-3 or TRBV12-4 and TRBJ2-2, with D possibly matching TRBD1 (6 bases). V lost 5 bases to trimming and J lost 0 bases, with 7 bases between them. The length of the CDR3 is 14 residues. The CDR3 is CASSRQANTGELFF. CDR3 DNA sequence: TGTGCCAGCAGTAGACAGGCGAACACCGGGGAGCTGTTTTTT.

In its sample, this clonotype was seen a few times. The chain combines TRBV7-2 with TRBJ2-1; 11 bases match TRBD2. From germline, CDR1 is SGHTA and CDR2 FQGNSA. The junction had 7 bases not matched to a gene; V was cut back by 4 bases and J by 8 bases. CDR3 length: 15 residues. Written as DNA, the CDR3 is TGTGCCAGCAGCTCCACTAGCGGGAGTCACCATGAGCAGTTCTTC. It is translated as CASSSTSGSHHEQFF. The variable domain in full, with the rest retrieved from reference TRBV7-2 and TRBJ2-1, is GAGVSQSPSNKVTEKGKDVELRCDPISGHTALYWYRQSLGQGLEFLIYFQGNSAPDKSGLPSDRFSAERTGGSVSTLTIQRTQQEDSAVYLCASSSTSGSHHEQFFGPGTRLTVL.

The rearrangement uses TRBV5-1 and TRBJ2-1; weak D call: TRBD1 (6 bases). The CDR3 has 14 residues. Germline V gives CDR1 SGHRS, CDR2 YFSETQ. The V and J ends lost 0 bases and 7 bases respectively, with 11 bases between them. CDR3 loop: CASSLGGPLNEQFF. The CDR3 DNA is TGCGCCAGCAGCTTGGGGGGGCCGTTAAATGAGCAGTTCTTC.

In DNA, the CDR3 is TGTGCCAGCAGAAGGGAGGACCTCCGGGACGAGCAGTACTTC. Protein: CASRREDLRDEQYF. The chain links TRBV6-2 or TRBV6-3 to TRBJ2-7, with D perhaps matching TRBD2 (6 bases). The CDR3 extends over 14 amino acids. V lost 6 bases and J 5 bases, leaving 17 bases between the germline ends. The germline V gene has CDR1 MNHEY and CDR2 SVGEGT.

The sample holds a few counts of this clonotype. The CDR3 sequence is CASRGTSGGQQFF. As DNA, the CDR3 is TGCGCCAGCAGGGGGACTAGCGGAGGACAGCAGTTCTTC. The V gene is TRBV5-1, the J gene TRBJ2-1; 11 positions match TRBD2. The ends lost 5 bases at V and 11 bases at J; junction bases unmatched: 6. Germline V gives CDR1 SGHRS, CDR2 YFSETQ. There are 13 residues in the CDR3.

This chain joins TRBV9 and TRBJ2-2; 11 bases map to TRBD2. CDR1 is SGDLS, CDR2 YYNGEE, per germline. J gave up 4 bases and V 3 bases, and 5 bases lay outside the gene matches. The CDR3 runs to 16 residues. CDR3 in amino acids: CASSGGTSGFTGELFF. The CDR3 DNA reads TGTGCCAGCAGCGGAGGGACTAGCGGCTTCACCGGGGAGCTGTTTTTT.

This clonotype was counted a few times. The chain carries TRBV20-1 and TRBJ2-7; D possibly corresponds to TRBD2 (7 bases). This CDR3 contains 14 residues. Germline CDR1 DFQATT, CDR2 SNEGSKA (reference sequence). Trimming removed 4 bases at V and 2 bases at J, with 15 bases between. Here the CDR3 reads CSATGGGPTYEQYF. CDR3 DNA sequence: TGCAGTGCTACTGGGGGGGGGCCGACCTACGAGCAGTACTTC.

This chain links TRBV12-3 or TRBV12-4 with TRBJ2-1, with 11 bases lining up with TRBD1. The CDR3 runs to 14 residues. V lost 6 bases and J lost 8; bases outside the gene matches: 6. The CDR3 here is CASSRDRGRDEQFF. For the CDR3, the DNA is TGTGCCAGCAGCCGGGACAGGGGGAGAGATGAGCAGTTCTTC.

In this sample, this clonotype turned up once. The chain couples TRBV7-9 to TRBJ2-1; D is ambiguous. The CDR3 totals 12 residues. Germline V CDR1 and CDR2: SEHNR, FQNEAQ (reference sequence). Trimming stripped 3 bases from V and 6 bases from J, with 6 bases between. The CDR3 DNA is TGTGCCAGCAGCTTTGAACTCAATGAGCAGTTCTTC. Amino acid sequence: CASSFELNEQFF. Based on the CDR3 plus reference TRBV7-9 and TRBJ2-1, the full variable domain is DTGVSQNPRHKITKRGQNVTFRCDPISEHNRLYWYRQTLGQGPEFLTYFQNEAQLEKSRLLSDRFSAERPKGSFSTLEIQRTEQGDSAMYLCASSFELNEQFFGPGTRLTVL.